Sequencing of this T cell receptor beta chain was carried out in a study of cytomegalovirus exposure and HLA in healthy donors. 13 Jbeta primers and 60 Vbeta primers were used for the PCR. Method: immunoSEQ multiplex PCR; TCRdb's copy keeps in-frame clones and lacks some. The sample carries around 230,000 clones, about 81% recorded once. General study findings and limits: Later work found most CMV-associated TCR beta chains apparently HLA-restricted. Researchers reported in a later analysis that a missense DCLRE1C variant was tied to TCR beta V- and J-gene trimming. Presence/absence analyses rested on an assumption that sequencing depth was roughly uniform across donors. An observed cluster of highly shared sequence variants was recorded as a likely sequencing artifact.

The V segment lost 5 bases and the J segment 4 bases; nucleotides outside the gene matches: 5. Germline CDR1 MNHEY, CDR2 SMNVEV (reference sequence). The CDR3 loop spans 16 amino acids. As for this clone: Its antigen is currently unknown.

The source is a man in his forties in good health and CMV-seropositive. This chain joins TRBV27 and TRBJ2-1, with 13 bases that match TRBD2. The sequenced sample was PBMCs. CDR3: CASSPWTSGRYNEQFF. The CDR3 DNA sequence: TGTGCCAGCAGTCCCTGGACTAGCGGGAGATACAATGAGCAGTTCTTC.